This record looks at one T cell receptor beta chain sequence and its context. Antigen unknown. This sample is drawn from a study of cytomegalovirus exposure and HLA in healthy donors. Donors showed nominal health when sampled, although they likely had unrecorded immune exposures. This CDR3 has 15 amino acids. V was pared by 5 bases and J by 5 bases, with 19 bases between. CDR1 and CDR2 (germline): SGHRS, YFSETQ. A multiplex PCR was run with 60 Vbeta primers and 13 Jbeta primers. As handled by the study authors: In a later analysis, the count reached 80 million or so unique TCR beta chains, with 9 million to 11 million shared. The assay was immunoSEQ multiplex PCR, and TCRdb's table has in-frame clones only and misses some. The V and J calls and clone size come from that table; D and trimming were worked out from the DNA. The sample records about 160,000 clones, less than 85% being singletons. Study observations and caveats: Analysis was carried out at a later point, and it linked a missense DCLRE1C variant to TCR beta V- and J-gene trimming. TCR beta sequences numbering 15,000 to 20,000 were associated with HLA alleles at 0.05 false discovery rate in a later analysis.

This clonotype originated in a man between 60 and 75 years old in good health and CMV-seronegative. The chain is built from TRBV5-1 and TRBJ1-1; D perhaps matches TRBD1 (6 bases). Specimen: PBMCs. The CDR3: CASRPTGLAGTEAFF. CDR3 DNA sequence: TGCGCCAGCAGGCCGACAGGTCTCGCAGGGACTGAAGCTTTCTTT. The entire variable domain, with the rest obtained from reference TRBV5-1 and TRBJ1-1, is as follows: KAGVTQTPRYLIKTRGQQVTLSCSPISGHRSVSWYQQTPGQGLQFLFEYFSETQRNKGNFPGRFSGRQFSNSRSEMNVSTLELGDSALYLCASRPTGLAGTEAFFGQGTRLTVV.